Listed here are 16 T cell receptor beta chains from one sample, sequenced in a study of blood T cell repertoires in COVID-19. Profiled with immunoSEQ multiplex PCR; TCRdb holds only in-frame clones, not every one. The sample includes approximately 58,000 clones, 80% to 90% of them seen just once. The source material was peripheral blood. The receptors were sampled from a woman aged 55-69 years with acute or convalescent COVID-19.

The CDR3 sequence: CASSRGPSGGTGELFF. For the CDR3, the DNA is TGCGCCAGCAGCCGGGGACCATCGGGGGGGACCGGGGAGCTGTTTTTT. The chain has TRBV5-1 and TRBJ2-2; 8 nucleotides line up with TRBD2. The CDR3 runs 16 residues. V lost 4 bases, J lost 5 bases, and 10 bases stayed unmatched. The germline V gene has CDR1 SGHRS and CDR2 YFSETQ. The full variable domain, in which reference TRBV5-1 and TRBJ2-2 provide the parts outside the CDR3, is KAGVTQTPRYLIKTRGQQVTLSCSPISGHRSVSWYQQTPGQGLQFLFEYFSETQRNKGNFPGRFSGRQFSNSRSEMNVSTLELGDSALYLCASSRGPSGGTGELFFGEGSRLTVL.

V is TRBV15 and J is TRBJ1-2, with D perhaps TRBD1 (6 bases). CDR1 LNHNV and CDR2 YYDKDF come from the germline V gene (reference sequence). V gave up 1 base and J gave up 8 bases, with 14 bases separating them. The CDR3 sequence is 14 residues long. CDR3 in DNA: TGTGCCACCAGCAGAGCGATGGGGGCCCCGGGCTACACCTTC. It codes for CATSRAMGAPGYTF.

The rearrangement links TRBV10-3 to TRBJ1-1; 9 bases align to TRBD1. The CDR3 extends over 16 amino acids. Germline V gene data show CDR1 as ENHRY and CDR2 as SYGVKD. J lost 1 base, V lost 6 bases, and 9 bases had no gene match. The CDR3 DNA sequence: TGTGCCATCAGCGCCGGACAGGGGACCTCGAACACTGAAGCTTTCTTT. Protein sequence: CAISAGQGTSNTEAFF.

V usage is TRBV11-3 and J usage is TRBJ2-5, with 7 nucleotides matching TRBD1. Germline V CDR1 and CDR2: SGHNT, YENEEA. V lost 5 bases to trimming and J lost 3 bases; unmatched junction nucleotides: 9. The CDR3 is 15 residues long. The CDR3 loop reads CASSAEGRGKETQYF. DNA for the CDR3: TGTGCCAGCAGCGCCGAGGGCAGGGGGAAAGAGACCCAGTACTTC.

The chain couples TRBV5-1 to TRBJ1-2, with a possible D match to TRBD1 (6 bases). The CDR3 totals 14 residues. Germline CDR1 and CDR2: SGHRS and YFSETQ. Between the trimmed V and J ends, which lost 4 bases and 0 bases, there was a span of 10 bases. As DNA, the CDR3 is TGCGCCAGCAGCGCGGACAGCACTAACTATGGCTACACCTTC. This sequence encodes CASSADSTNYGYTF.

This chain joins TRBV12-3 or TRBV12-4 and TRBJ2-7, with a weak D call TRBD1 (6 bases). This CDR3 region has 13 residues. Trimming shortened V by 7 bases and J by 2 bases, and 12 bases separated the two germline ends. The CDR3 sequence: CASTLQGTYEQYF. In DNA form, the CDR3 reads TGTGCCAGCACGTTACAGGGAACCTACGAGCAGTACTTC.

A remark on this clone: This CDR3 is also generated by other DNA sequences in the sample. This chain uses TRBV2 with TRBJ1-1, with D hard to call. Germline V CDR1 and CDR2: SNHLY, FYNNEI. V lost 6 bases and J 4 bases, leaving 12 bases between the germline ends. The CDR3 is 13 amino acids. The CDR3 loop is CASRTDRGTEAFF. The CDR3 DNA sequence: TGTGCCAGCAGGACCGACCGAGGCACTGAAGCTTTCTTT.

The chain combines TRBV30 with TRBJ1-1; D not resolved. This CDR3 comprises 12 residues. The V gene's germline CDR1 is GTSNPN and CDR2 SVGIG (reference sequence). Trimming removed 4 bases from V and 1 base from J, with 7 bases in between. For the CDR3, the DNA is TGTGCCTGGAATAGGAGGAACACTGAAGCTTTCTTT. This encodes CAWNRRNTEAFF.

The V and J genes are TRBV2 and TRBJ2-7; possibly TRBD2 for D (7 bases). This CDR3 contains 15 residues. Germline values: CDR1 SNHLY, CDR2 FYNNEI. The ends were cut back, 1 base at V and 7 bases at J, with 17 bases in the middle. The CDR3 DNA reads as TGTGCCAGCAGTGAAGACGGCGGGGGCTCGGGGGAGCAGTACTTC. Translated: CASSEDGGGSGEQYF.

The CDR3: CASSASGLGQPQHF. DNA of the CDR3: TGTGCCAGTAGTGCCTCAGGGTTAGGGCAGCCCCAGCATTTT. J is TRBJ1-5 and V is TRBV19; tentatively, D is TRBD1 (5 bases). Germline V gene lookup returns CDR1 LNHDA and CDR2 SQIVND (reference sequence). The CDR3 has 14 amino acids. The V gene lost 5 bases and the J gene lost 7 bases, with 15 bases spanning the gap.

The V call is TRBV6-5, the J call TRBJ2-7; 7 bases align to TRBD2. This CDR3 has 14 residues. After removal of 0 bases from V and 6 bases from J, the junction contained 5 bases not matched to a gene. The germline V gene encodes CDR1 MNHEY and CDR2 SVGAGI. DNA for the CDR3: TGTGCCAGCAGTTACTCGAAAGGGAGGGTCGAGCAGTACTTC. Translated, it gives CASSYSKGRVEQYF.

The V gene is TRBV29-1, the J gene TRBJ2-1, with 11 bases that match TRBD2. This CDR3 is built from 14 residues. With 6 bases clipped from V and 4 bases from J, the junction kept 5 bases outside the gene matches. The germline V gene has CDR1 SQVTM and CDR2 ANQGSEA. CDR3 sequence reads: CSVHTSGGYNEQFF. The CDR3 DNA sequence: TGCAGCGTGCACACTAGCGGGGGATACAATGAGCAGTTCTTC.

This chain uses TRBV19 with TRBJ2-2; 7 bases are shared with TRBD1. V shed 11 bases and J 5 bases; nucleotides not matched to a gene: 11. The CDR3 sequence is 14 residues long. The germline gives CDR1 LNHDA, CDR2 SQIVND (reference sequence). The CDR3 DNA reads TGTGCCGGACGACGGACAGGATTAACCGGGGAGCTGTTTTTT. Its translation is CAGRRTGLTGELFF.

The V and J genes are TRBV6-2 or TRBV6-3 and TRBJ1-6, with a tentative D call TRBD1 (6 bases). Trimming took 2 bases from V and 10 from J, leaving 15 bases between them. Germline V gene lookup returns CDR1 MNHEY and CDR2 SVGEGT. The CDR3 sequence is 15 residues long. CDR3 coding DNA: TGTGCCAGCAGTTACCGCATGGCTAGGGGGTCACCCCTCCACTTT. Translated, it gives CASSYRMARGSPLHF.

The chain couples TRBV18 to TRBJ1-2; no definite D call. Trimming pared 0 bases from V and 0 bases from J, leaving 2 bases between. The CDR3 consists of 13 residues. CDR1 and CDR2 (germline): KGHSH, LQKENI. The CDR3 nucleotides are TGTGCCAGCTCACCACCCACTAACTATGGCTACACCTTC. It specifies CASSPPTNYGYTF.

The chain has TRBV7-8 and TRBJ1-1; D is possibly TRBD1 (5 bases). The CDR3 sequence is 14 residues long. Trimming pared 1 base from V and 3 bases from J, leaving 9 bases between. The V gene's germline CDR1 is SGHVS and CDR2 FQNEAQ. This chain's CDR3 is CASSLVGGDTEAFF. The DNA for the CDR3 is TGTGCCAGCAGCTTAGTTGGGGGGGACACTGAAGCTTTCTTT.